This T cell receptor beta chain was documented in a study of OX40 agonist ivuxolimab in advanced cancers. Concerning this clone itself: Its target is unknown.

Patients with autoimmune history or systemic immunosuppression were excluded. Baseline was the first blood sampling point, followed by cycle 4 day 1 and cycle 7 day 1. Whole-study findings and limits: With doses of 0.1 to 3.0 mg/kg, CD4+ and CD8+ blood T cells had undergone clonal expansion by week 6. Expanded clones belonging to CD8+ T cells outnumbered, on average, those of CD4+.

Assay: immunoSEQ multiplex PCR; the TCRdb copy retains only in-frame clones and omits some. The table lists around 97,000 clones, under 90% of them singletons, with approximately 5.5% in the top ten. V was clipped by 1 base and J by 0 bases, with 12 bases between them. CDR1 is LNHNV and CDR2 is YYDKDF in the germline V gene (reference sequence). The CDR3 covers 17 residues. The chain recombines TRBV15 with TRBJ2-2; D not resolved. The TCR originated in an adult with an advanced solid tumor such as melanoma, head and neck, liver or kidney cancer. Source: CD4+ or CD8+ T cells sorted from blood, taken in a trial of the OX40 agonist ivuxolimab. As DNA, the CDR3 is TGTGCCACCAGCAGAGGCCCCAGCTCTTCGAACACCGGGGAGCTGTTTTTT. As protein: CATSRGPSSSNTGELFF.